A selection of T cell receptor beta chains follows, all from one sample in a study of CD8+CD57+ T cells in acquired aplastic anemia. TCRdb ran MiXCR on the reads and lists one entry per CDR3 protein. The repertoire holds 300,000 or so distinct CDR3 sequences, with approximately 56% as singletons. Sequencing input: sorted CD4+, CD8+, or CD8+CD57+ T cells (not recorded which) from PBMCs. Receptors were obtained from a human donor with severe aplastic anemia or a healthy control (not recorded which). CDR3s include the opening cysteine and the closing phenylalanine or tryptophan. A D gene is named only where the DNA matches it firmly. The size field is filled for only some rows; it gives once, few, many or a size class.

CDR3nt: TGTGCCATCAGTGAGTACGGGACCGGCCTAGGCGAGCAGTACTTC; CDR3aa: CAISEYGTGLGEQYF; v_gene: TRBV7-9; d_gene: -; j_gene: TRBJ2-7; abundance: -
CDR3nt: TGTGCCACCAGCAGAGATGGGAAAGACCAAGAGACCCAGTACTTC; CDR3aa: CATSRDGKDQETQYF; v_gene: TRBV15; d_gene: -; j_gene: TRBJ2-5; abundance: once
CDR3nt: TGTGCCAGCAGCCCACCAGGGGTGAACACTGAAGCTTTCTTT; CDR3aa: CASSPPGVNTEAFF; v_gene: TRBV12-3/TRBV12-4; d_gene: -; j_gene: TRBJ1-1; abundance: -
CDR3nt: TGTGCCAGCAGATCCGGGACAGGGAGTTTTGAAGCTTTCTTT; CDR3aa: CASRSGTGSFEAFF; v_gene: TRBV6-2/TRBV6-3; d_gene: TRBD1; j_gene: TRBJ1-1; abundance: many
CDR3nt: TGCGCCAGCAGCCTGGGTGGGACAGGGGTAGGAGATACGCAGTATTTT; CDR3aa: CASSLGGTGVGDTQYF; v_gene: TRBV5-1; d_gene: TRBD1; j_gene: TRBJ2-3; abundance: -
CDR3nt: TGTGCCAGCAGCCGGGGACAGGGAGGAAACTATGGCTACACCTTC; CDR3aa: CASSRGQGGNYGYTF; v_gene: TRBV25-1; d_gene: TRBD1; j_gene: TRBJ1-2; abundance: -
CDR3nt: TGTGCCATCAGTGAGGATAGTGCTAATTCACCCCTCCACTTT; CDR3aa: CAISEDSANSPLHF; v_gene: TRBV10-3; d_gene: -; j_gene: TRBJ1-6; abundance: many
CDR3nt: TGTGCCAGCAGTTTATGGCAGGGGGCGCCGGGGACTGAAGCTTTCTTT; CDR3aa: CASSLWQGAPGTEAFF; v_gene: TRBV27; d_gene: TRBD1; j_gene: TRBJ1-1; abundance: few
CDR3nt: TGCGCCAGCAGGCGGGGCAGGGGGCTTGAGGAGACCCAGTACTTC; CDR3aa: CASRRGRGLEETQYF; v_gene: TRBV5-1; d_gene: TRBD1; j_gene: TRBJ2-5; abundance: many
CDR3nt: TGTGCCAGCAGCTTAGGATCCTCGGTTGAAGCTTTCTTT; CDR3aa: CASSLGSSVEAFF; v_gene: TRBV7-9; d_gene: -; j_gene: TRBJ1-1; abundance: many
CDR3nt: TGTGCCAGCAGCTTAGCGCGGGGGGTTAGTAGGCAGCTCACCTACGAGCAGTACTTC; CDR3aa: CASSLARGVSRQLTYEQYF; v_gene: TRBV7-9; d_gene: TRBD2; j_gene: TRBJ2-7; abundance: few
CDR3nt: TGTGCCAGCTCACGGTGGGGGCTTGAGCAGTTCTTC; CDR3aa: CASSRWGLEQFF; v_gene: TRBV18; d_gene: -; j_gene: TRBJ2-1; abundance: few
CDR3nt: TGTGCCAGCAGCCGACCTCCACAGGGGAGCGAGCAGTACTTC; CDR3aa: CASSRPPQGSEQYF; v_gene: TRBV5-4; d_gene: TRBD1; j_gene: TRBJ2-7; abundance: many
CDR3nt: TGTGCCAGCAGCTCGGGACATAAAGAGACCCAGTACTTC; CDR3aa: CASSSGHKETQYF; v_gene: TRBV7-9; d_gene: -; j_gene: TRBJ2-5; abundance: once
CDR3nt: TGTGCCAGCAGCTTGACTAGCGGGAGTCACGAGCAGTTCTTC; CDR3aa: CASSLTSGSHEQFF; v_gene: TRBV7-9; d_gene: TRBD2; j_gene: TRBJ2-1; abundance: -
CDR3nt: TGTGCCAGCAGACTAACCGGGACAGGGCAATCCGGGGAGCTGTTTTTT; CDR3aa: CASRLTGTGQSGELFF; v_gene: TRBV12-3/TRBV12-4; d_gene: TRBD1; j_gene: TRBJ2-2; abundance: many
CDR3nt: TGTGCCAGCAGTTTTCAGGCGGTGAACACTGAAGCTTTCTTT; CDR3aa: CASSFQAVNTEAFF; v_gene: TRBV12-3/TRBV12-4; d_gene: -; j_gene: TRBJ1-1; abundance: -
CDR3nt: TGCGCCAGCAGCCCGGGTGCAGGGTTTCATGAGCAGTTCTTC; CDR3aa: CASSPGAGFHEQFF; v_gene: TRBV5-1; d_gene: -; j_gene: TRBJ2-1; abundance: many
CDR3nt: TGCAGCGTGAGGAGGGAGCCCCTTTATCCAGATACGCAGTATTTT; CDR3aa: CSVRREPLYPDTQYF; v_gene: TRBV29-1; d_gene: -; j_gene: TRBJ2-3; abundance: -
CDR3nt: TGTGCCAGCAGCTCAAGTCCGACTAGCGGGATACCCTACGAGCGGTACTTC; CDR3aa: CASSSSPTSGIPYERYF; v_gene: TRBV7-2; d_gene: TRBD2; j_gene: TRBJ2-7; abundance: -
CDR3nt: TGCAGTGCCGGGACAGGGCCCTACGAGCAGTACTTC; CDR3aa: CSAGTGPYEQYF; v_gene: TRBV20-1; d_gene: TRBD1; j_gene: TRBJ2-7; abundance: -
CDR3nt: TGTGCCAGCAGCACAGGGGTTTACGATTCACCCCTCCACTTT; CDR3aa: CASSTGVYDSPLHF; v_gene: TRBV9; d_gene: TRBD1; j_gene: TRBJ1-6; abundance: -
CDR3nt: TGCAGTTCCCGGGACACCTCCTACGAGCAGTACTTC; CDR3aa: CSSRDTSYEQYF; v_gene: TRBV20-1; d_gene: -; j_gene: TRBJ2-7; abundance: many
CDR3nt: TGTGCCAGCAGCGCGTCCCTCTCCTACAATGAGCAGTTCTTC; CDR3aa: CASSASLSYNEQFF; v_gene: TRBV7-8; d_gene: -; j_gene: TRBJ2-1; abundance: -
CDR3nt: TGTGCCAGCAGACGGACAGGGAGCACTGAAGCTTTCTTC; CDR3aa: CASRRTGSTEAFF; v_gene: TRBV6-5; d_gene: TRBD1; j_gene: TRBJ1-1; abundance: -
CDR3nt: TGTGCCAGCAGCTTAGAGGGGACAGGGGAGCAGTACTTC; CDR3aa: CASSLEGTGEQYF; v_gene: TRBV11-2; d_gene: TRBD1; j_gene: TRBJ2-7; abundance: few
CDR3nt: TGTGCCAGCAGTCCCCAACAGGGGAAAGGATCACCCCTCCACTTT; CDR3aa: CASSPQQGKGSPLHF; v_gene: TRBV12-3/TRBV12-4; d_gene: TRBD1; j_gene: TRBJ1-6; abundance: -
CDR3nt: TGTGCCAGCAGTAGAGGAGCGGGGACGAATAATTCACCCCTCCACTTT; CDR3aa: CASSRGAGTNNSPLHF; v_gene: TRBV6-5; d_gene: -; j_gene: TRBJ1-6; abundance: many
CDR3nt: TGCAGTGCTAGGGATAGAGTAGGAAAACTGTTTTTT; CDR3aa: CSARDRVGKLFF; v_gene: TRBV20-1; d_gene: -; j_gene: TRBJ1-4; abundance: few
CDR3nt: TGTGCCAGCAGCTTAGACTGGAGCTCCTACAATGAGCAGTTCTTC; CDR3aa: CASSLDWSSYNEQFF; v_gene: TRBV7-9; d_gene: -; j_gene: TRBJ2-1; abundance: many
CDR3nt: TGTGCCAGTAGTATGGCTTTGAGCAATCAGCCCCAGCATTTT; CDR3aa: CASSMALSNQPQHF; v_gene: TRBV19; d_gene: -; j_gene: TRBJ1-5; abundance: few
CDR3nt: TGCAGTGCTAGCAGGGTTTCCTCCGAGCAGTACTTC; CDR3aa: CSASRVSSEQYF; v_gene: TRBV20-1; d_gene: -; j_gene: TRBJ2-7; abundance: -
CDR3nt: TGCGCCAGCAGCTTGGTCGGGGGCGGGGGATCTTCCTACGAGCAGTACTTC; CDR3aa: CASSLVGGGGSSYEQYF; v_gene: TRBV7-3; d_gene: -; j_gene: TRBJ2-7; abundance: once
CDR3nt: TGTGCCAGCCGACCGGACAGTGAGACCCAGTACTTC; CDR3aa: CASRPDSETQYF; v_gene: TRBV7-9; d_gene: -; j_gene: TRBJ2-5; abundance: many
CDR3nt: TGCGCCAGCAGCCAAGACACGGGGGGCCGAGACGAGCAGTACTTC; CDR3aa: CASSQDTGGRDEQYF; v_gene: TRBV4-3; d_gene: -; j_gene: TRBJ2-7; abundance: many
CDR3nt: TGTGCCAGCAGCTCTAGCGGGGGGTCCGGTACGCAGTATTTT; CDR3aa: CASSSSGGSGTQYF; v_gene: TRBV9; d_gene: TRBD2; j_gene: TRBJ2-3; abundance: -
CDR3nt: TGTGCCAGCAGCTTAGATGGGGACAGTTACGAGCAGTACTTC; CDR3aa: CASSLDGDSYEQYF; v_gene: TRBV7-8; d_gene: TRBD1; j_gene: TRBJ2-7; abundance: -
CDR3nt: TGCAGCGTTGAAGATTGGGGGGACAGGAGCCGATCCTACGAGCAGTACTTC; CDR3aa: CSVEDWGDRSRSYEQYF; v_gene: TRBV29-1; d_gene: TRBD1; j_gene: TRBJ2-7; abundance: -
CDR3nt: TGCGCCAGCAGCTTCGAGCCATACAATGAAGCTTTCTTT; CDR3aa: CASSFEPYNEAFF; v_gene: TRBV5-1; d_gene: -; j_gene: TRBJ1-1; abundance: -
CDR3nt: TGTGCCAGCAGCTCGACACTTCAGAACACTGAAGCTTTCTTT; CDR3aa: CASSSTLQNTEAFF; v_gene: TRBV7-2; d_gene: -; j_gene: TRBJ1-1; abundance: many
CDR3nt: TGTGCCACCGGACAGCGGGGAGAGACCCAGTACTTC; CDR3aa: CATGQRGETQYF; v_gene: TRBV15; d_gene: -; j_gene: TRBJ2-5; abundance: -
CDR3nt: TGCAGTGCTAGAGTAGGGGTAGGACAGCCCCAGCATTTT; CDR3aa: CSARVGVGQPQHF; v_gene: TRBV20-1; d_gene: -; j_gene: TRBJ1-5; abundance: -
CDR3nt: TGCAGTGCTACAGGGAACCGGGGCTCCTACGAGCAGTACTTC; CDR3aa: CSATGNRGSYEQYF; v_gene: TRBV20-1; d_gene: -; j_gene: TRBJ2-7; abundance: -
CDR3nt: TGTGCCAGCTCGCCCCCCCTGCGACAGCTCTCCTACGAGCAGTACTTC; CDR3aa: CASSPPLRQLSYEQYF; v_gene: TRBV2; d_gene: -; j_gene: TRBJ2-7; abundance: -
CDR3nt: TGCAGTGCTAGAGATGCGAGAACCTACGAGCAGTACTTC; CDR3aa: CSARDARTYEQYF; v_gene: TRBV20-1; d_gene: -; j_gene: TRBJ2-7; abundance: -
CDR3nt: TGTGCTAGCAGCTTACACGAGCAGTACTTC; CDR3aa: CASSLHEQYF; v_gene: TRBV7-3; d_gene: -; j_gene: TRBJ2-7; abundance: few
CDR3nt: TGTGCCACCAGTGGAGTGAACACTGAAGCTTTCTTT; CDR3aa: CATSGVNTEAFF; v_gene: TRBV24-1; d_gene: -; j_gene: TRBJ1-1; abundance: -
CDR3nt: TGCAGCGTCCACGATCCGGACGGGAGTGGAGAGACCCAGTACTTC; CDR3aa: CSVHDPDGSGETQYF; v_gene: TRBV29-1; d_gene: -; j_gene: TRBJ2-5; abundance: many
CDR3nt: TGTGCCAGCAGCCCGGGGGACAGCTCCTACGAGCAGTACTTC; CDR3aa: CASSPGDSSYEQYF; v_gene: TRBV11-2; d_gene: -; j_gene: TRBJ2-7; abundance: -
CDR3nt: TGCAGTGCTAGAGATTCGACGGGGCGGTCAGAGACCCAGTACTTC; CDR3aa: CSARDSTGRSETQYF; v_gene: TRBV20-1; d_gene: -; j_gene: TRBJ2-5; abundance: -
CDR3nt: TGTGCCAGCAGCGTAGAGGGGGAGCGAGAATATGGCTACACCTTC; CDR3aa: CASSVEGEREYGYTF; v_gene: TRBV9; d_gene: -; j_gene: TRBJ1-2; abundance: -
CDR3nt: TGTGCCAGCAGTCCGGGATTTACAGGGGTATACGAGCAGTACTTC; CDR3aa: CASSPGFTGVYEQYF; v_gene: TRBV5-8; d_gene: TRBD1; j_gene: TRBJ2-7; abundance: many
CDR3nt: TGTGCCACCAGTGACGGATTGGACACTGAAGCTTTCTTT; CDR3aa: CATSDGLDTEAFF; v_gene: TRBV24-1; d_gene: -; j_gene: TRBJ1-1; abundance: -
CDR3nt: TGTGCCAGTAGTCGTAGCGGGGGAGAGACCCAGTACTTC; CDR3aa: CASSRSGGETQYF; v_gene: TRBV19; d_gene: TRBD2; j_gene: TRBJ2-5; abundance: many
CDR3nt: TGTGCCACCAGCAGGGATCGGGGGCAAGAGACCCAGTACTTC; CDR3aa: CATSRDRGQETQYF; v_gene: TRBV15; d_gene: -; j_gene: TRBJ2-5; abundance: -
CDR3nt: TGCGCCAGCAGCTTGGCGGGGGGAGGGATCGAGACCCAGTACTTC; CDR3aa: CASSLAGGGIETQYF; v_gene: TRBV5-1; d_gene: TRBD2; j_gene: TRBJ2-5; abundance: many
CDR3nt: TGTGCCAGCGCTCTAGCGGGGACCTACGAGCAGTACTTC; CDR3aa: CASALAGTYEQYF; v_gene: TRBV12-3/TRBV12-4; d_gene: TRBD2; j_gene: TRBJ2-7; abundance: -
CDR3nt: TGTGCCAGCAGCTTCCGCAACCCCGGACTTGGTAGCACAGATACGCAGTATTTT; CDR3aa: CASSFRNPGLGSTDTQYF; v_gene: TRBV7-2; d_gene: -; j_gene: TRBJ2-3; abundance: many
CDR3nt: TGTGCCATCACGCCGTCTGTAGGACAGGGGAGGTCTGGGGCCAACGTCCTGACTTTC; CDR3aa: CAITPSVGQGRSGANVLTF; v_gene: TRBV10-3; d_gene: TRBD1; j_gene: TRBJ2-6; abundance: few